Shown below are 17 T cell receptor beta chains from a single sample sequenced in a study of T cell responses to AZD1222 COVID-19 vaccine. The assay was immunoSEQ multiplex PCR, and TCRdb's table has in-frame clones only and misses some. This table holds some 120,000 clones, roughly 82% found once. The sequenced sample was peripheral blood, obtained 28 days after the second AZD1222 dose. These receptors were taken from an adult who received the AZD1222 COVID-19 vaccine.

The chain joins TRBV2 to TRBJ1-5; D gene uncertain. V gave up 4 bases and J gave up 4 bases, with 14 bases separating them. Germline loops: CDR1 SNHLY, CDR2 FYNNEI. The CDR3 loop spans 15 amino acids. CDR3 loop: CASSGVRAINQPQHF. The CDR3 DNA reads TGTGCCAGCAGTGGGGTAAGGGCCATAAATCAGCCCCAGCATTTT.

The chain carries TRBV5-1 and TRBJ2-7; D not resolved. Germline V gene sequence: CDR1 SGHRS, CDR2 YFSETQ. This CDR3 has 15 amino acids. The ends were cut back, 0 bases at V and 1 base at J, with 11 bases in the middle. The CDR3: CASSLVSGPSYEQYF. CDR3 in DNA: TGCGCCAGCAGCTTGGTCTCAGGTCCATCCTACGAGCAGTACTTC.

CDR3 bases: TGTGCCAGCGGAGGGGGGCCAAGCTCACCCCTCCACTTT. The encoded protein is CASGGGPSSPLHF. V usage is TRBV28 and J usage is TRBJ1-6; a possible D gene is TRBD1 (6 bases). Trimming removed 8 bases at V and 10 bases at J, with 15 bases between. In germline, CDR1 is MDHEN, CDR2 SYDVKM. CDR3 length equals 13 residues.

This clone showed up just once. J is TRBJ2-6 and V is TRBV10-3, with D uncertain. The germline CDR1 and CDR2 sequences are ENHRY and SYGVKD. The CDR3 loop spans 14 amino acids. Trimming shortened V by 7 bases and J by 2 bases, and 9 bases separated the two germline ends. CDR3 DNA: TGTGCCATCACAGAATCTACTGGGGCCAACGTCCTGACTTTC. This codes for CAITESTGANVLTF.

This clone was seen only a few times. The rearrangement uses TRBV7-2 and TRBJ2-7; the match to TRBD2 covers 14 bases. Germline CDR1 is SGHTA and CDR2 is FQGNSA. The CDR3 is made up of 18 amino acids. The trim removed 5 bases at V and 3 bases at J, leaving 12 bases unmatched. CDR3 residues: CASSRRTSGGTPGYEQYF. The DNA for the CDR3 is TGTGCCAGCAGCAGGAGGACTAGCGGGGGGACACCTGGCTACGAGCAGTACTTC.

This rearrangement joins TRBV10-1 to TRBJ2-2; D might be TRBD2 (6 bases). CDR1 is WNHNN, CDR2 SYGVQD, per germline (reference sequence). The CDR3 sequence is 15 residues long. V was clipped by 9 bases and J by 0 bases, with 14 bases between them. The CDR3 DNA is TGCGCCAGTGGGGGGAATACAGCGAACACCGGGGAGCTGTTTTTT. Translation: CASGGNTANTGELFF.

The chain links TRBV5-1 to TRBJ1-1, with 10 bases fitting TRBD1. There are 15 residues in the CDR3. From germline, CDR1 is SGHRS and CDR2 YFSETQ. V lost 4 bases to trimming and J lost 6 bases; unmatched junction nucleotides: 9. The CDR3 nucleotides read TGCGCCAGCAGCGTTACCCCGGACAGGGGGGCTGAAGCTTTCTTT. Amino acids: CASSVTPDRGAEAFF.

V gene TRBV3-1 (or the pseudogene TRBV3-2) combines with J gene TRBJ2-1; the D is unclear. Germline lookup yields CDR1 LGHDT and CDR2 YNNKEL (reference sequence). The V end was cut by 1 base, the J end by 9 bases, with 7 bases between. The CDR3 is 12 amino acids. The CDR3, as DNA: TGTGCCAGCAGCCAAGCAGGCGGTGAGCAGTTCTTC. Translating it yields CASSQAGGEQFF.

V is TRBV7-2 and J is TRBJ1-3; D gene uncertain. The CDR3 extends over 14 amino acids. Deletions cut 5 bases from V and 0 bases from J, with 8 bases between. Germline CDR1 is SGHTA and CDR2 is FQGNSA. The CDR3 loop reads CASSVRNSGNTIYF. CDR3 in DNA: TGTGCCAGCAGCGTTCGAAACTCTGGAAACACCATATATTTT.

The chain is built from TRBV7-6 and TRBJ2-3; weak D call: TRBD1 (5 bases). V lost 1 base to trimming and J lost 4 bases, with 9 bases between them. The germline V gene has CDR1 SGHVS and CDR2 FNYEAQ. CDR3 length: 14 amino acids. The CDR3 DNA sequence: TGTGCCAGCAGCTTAGGGCTAGGGGCAGATACGCAGTATTTT. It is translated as CASSLGLGADTQYF.

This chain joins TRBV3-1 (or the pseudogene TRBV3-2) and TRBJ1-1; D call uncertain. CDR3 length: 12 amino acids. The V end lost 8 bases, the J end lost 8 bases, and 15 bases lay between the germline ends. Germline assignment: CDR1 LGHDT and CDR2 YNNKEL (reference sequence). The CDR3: CASGPRWGEAFF. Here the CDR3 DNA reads TGTGCCAGCGGCCCGAGGTGGGGAGAAGCTTTCTTT.

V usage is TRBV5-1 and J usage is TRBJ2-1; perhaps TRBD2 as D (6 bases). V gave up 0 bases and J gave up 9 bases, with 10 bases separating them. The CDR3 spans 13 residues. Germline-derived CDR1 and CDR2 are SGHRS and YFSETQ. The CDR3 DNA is TGCGCCAGCAGCTTGGATATCGGGGGTGAGCAGTTCTTC. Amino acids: CASSLDIGGEQFF.

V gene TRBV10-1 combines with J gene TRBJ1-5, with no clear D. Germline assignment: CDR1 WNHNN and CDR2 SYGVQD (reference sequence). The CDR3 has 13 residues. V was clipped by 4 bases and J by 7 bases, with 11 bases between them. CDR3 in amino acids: CASSATRTQPQHF. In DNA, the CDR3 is TGCGCCAGCAGTGCGACCCGGACCCAGCCCCAGCATTTT.

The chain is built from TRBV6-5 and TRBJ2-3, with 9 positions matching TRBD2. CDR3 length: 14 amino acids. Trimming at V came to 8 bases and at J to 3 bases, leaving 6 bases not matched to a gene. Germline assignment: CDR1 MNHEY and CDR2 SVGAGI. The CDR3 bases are TGTGCCAGCTGGGGTCTAGCGGGAACAGATACGCAGTATTTT. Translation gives CASWGLAGTDTQYF.

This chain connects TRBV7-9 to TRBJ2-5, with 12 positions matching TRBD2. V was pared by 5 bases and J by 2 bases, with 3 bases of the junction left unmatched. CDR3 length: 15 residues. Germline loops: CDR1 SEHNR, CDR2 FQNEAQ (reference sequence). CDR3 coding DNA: TGTGCCAGCAGCACAGGACTAGCGGGGCAAGAGACCCAGTACTTC. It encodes CASSTGLAGQETQYF.

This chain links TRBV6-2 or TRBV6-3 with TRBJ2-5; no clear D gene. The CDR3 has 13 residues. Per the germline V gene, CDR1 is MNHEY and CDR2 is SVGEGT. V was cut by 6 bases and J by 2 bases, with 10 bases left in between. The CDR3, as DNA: TGTGCCAGCAGCCTACCGGCTCAAGAGACCCAGTACTTC. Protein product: CASSLPAQETQYF.

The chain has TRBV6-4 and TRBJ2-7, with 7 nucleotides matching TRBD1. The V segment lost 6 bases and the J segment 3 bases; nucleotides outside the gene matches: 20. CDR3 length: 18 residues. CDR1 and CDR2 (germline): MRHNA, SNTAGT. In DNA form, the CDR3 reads TGTGCCAGCAGCCCCCGAGGTGAGGGGGCGCCGATCCACTACGAGCAGTACTTC. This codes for CASSPRGEGAPIHYEQYF.